This T cell receptor (beta chain) was captured in a study of blood T cell repertoires in COVID-19. In the authors' methods: Reference gene primer amplification gave nucleated cell count estimates. Generated by immunoSEQ multiplex PCR, the TCRdb table keeps only in-frame clones and is missing some. V, J and clone size were drawn from that table, and D and trimming were deduced from the DNA. The sample records fewer than 250,000 clones, 80% to 90% being singletons. Germline CDR1 reads MNHEY; CDR2 reads SVGAGI. This CDR3 is 11 amino acids long. The V and J ends lost 6 bases and 3 bases respectively, with 6 bases between them.

This TCR came from a young man with acute or convalescent COVID-19. The rearrangement uses TRBV6-5 and TRBJ2-7; D remains ambiguous. Sequenced: peripheral blood. This CDR3 reads CASRAVYEQYF. In DNA, the CDR3 is TGTGCCAGCAGGGCGGTCTACGAGCAGTACTTC.